This T cell receptor (beta chain) was captured by sequencing in a study of radiation and T cells in renal cell carcinoma. Findings and limits, study-wide: From baseline, blood top tumor clonotypes peaked at 2 weeks post-radiation.

The V and J ends lost 6 bases and 3 bases, in that order; junction bases with no gene match: 3. Germline CDR1 and CDR2: LNHDA and SQIVND (reference sequence). The CDR3 contains 13 residues. As concerns this clone: Its antigen is undetermined.

Some clones are missing from TCRdb's copy, which holds only in-frame ones; the method was immunoSEQ multiplex PCR. The sample lists 75,000 to 95,000 clones, about 82% seen once, with more than 9% in the top ten. Time point: blood 4 weeks post-SBRT, at nephrectomy. As for treatment: 15 Gy SBRT to primary tumor, nephrectomy 4 weeks later. This renal cell carcinoma was of the clear cell type. Sequencing was performed on blood, taken from a patient whose treatment included radiotherapy and nephrectomy. The TCR sequence derives from a man aged 50-59 years with renal cell carcinoma. The chain joins TRBV19 to TRBJ2-5, with TRBD1 matching over 8 bases. CDR3 DNA: TGTGCCAGTAGGGAGACAGGGGAAGAGACCCAGTACTTC. It translates to CASRETGEETQYF.